The 11 T cell receptor beta chains presented below share a single source sample, sequenced in a study of cytomegalovirus exposure and HLA in healthy donors. PCR used 60 Vbeta primers and 13 Jbeta primers. Method: immunoSEQ multiplex PCR; TCRdb's copy keeps in-frame clones and lacks some. In total, the table holds approximately 50,000 clones. Sequencing was performed on PBMCs. The receptor set was obtained from a male donor in good health and CMV-seronegative.

The chain uses TRBV4-2 and TRBJ1-5, with 7 bases identical to TRBD1. The CDR3 contains 15 residues. The V gene's germline CDR1 is LGHNA and CDR2 YNFKEQ. The V segment lost 3 bases and the J segment 4 bases; nucleotides outside the gene matches: 6. CDR3 coding DNA: TGTGCCAGCAGCCACACAGGGGACGGGAATCAGCCCCAGCATTTT. It translates to CASSHTGDGNQPQHF.

This sequence joins TRBV2 and TRBJ2-7; 15 positions agree with TRBD2. V shed 6 bases, J shed 4 bases, and the junction held 4 bases outside the gene matches. The CDR3 consists of 15 residues. CDR1 is SNHLY, CDR2 FYNNEI, per germline. The CDR3 sequence: CASRAGTSGGYEQYF. CDR3 DNA: TGTGCCAGCAGGGCTGGGACTAGCGGGGGGTACGAGCAGTACTTC.

Here the CDR3 DNA reads TGCGCCAGCAGCCAAGAAGAGGATCGGCCCCAGCATTTT. Its protein is CASSQEEDRPQHF. This sequence joins TRBV4-3 and TRBJ1-5; D remains unclear. Trimming removed 0 bases at V and 9 bases at J, with 9 bases between. The CDR3 covers 13 residues. Germline CDR1 reads LGHNA; CDR2 reads YSLEER.

The gene calls are TRBV13 and TRBJ1-1; possibly TRBD1 for D (6 bases). The CDR3 consists of 14 residues. Germline CDR1 reads PRHDT; CDR2 reads FYEKMQ (reference sequence). Trimming removed 2 bases at V and 0 bases at J, with 7 bases between. The CDR3 DNA reads TGTGCCAGCAGCTTACGGACAGTGAACACTGAAGCTTTCTTT. Translated, it gives CASSLRTVNTEAFF.

The chain joins TRBV10-1 to TRBJ2-7, with 8 bases that match TRBD1. CDR3 length: 16 amino acids. V lost 2 bases to trimming and J lost 6 bases; unmatched junction nucleotides: 12. CDR1 and CDR2 (germline): WNHNN, SYGVQD (reference sequence). The CDR3 is CASSETPGQDPPEQYF. The CDR3 nucleotides are TGCGCCAGCAGTGAGACACCGGGACAGGACCCTCCCGAGCAGTACTTC.

Worth noting for this clone: Distinct nucleotide sequences in the sample also encode this CDR3. The V call is TRBV4-1, the J call TRBJ1-2, with 8 bases lining up with TRBD1. Germline V CDR1 and CDR2: MGHRA, YSYEKL. Unmatched junction bases numbered 8, after V lost 4 bases and J lost 4 bases. This CDR3 has 15 residues. CDR3 DNA: TGCGCCAGCAGCCCCGGACAGGGTTACCTCTATGGCTACACCTTC. Its translation is CASSPGQGYLYGYTF.

The rearrangement uses TRBV9 and TRBJ2-7, with 8 bases aligning to TRBD2. The length of the CDR3 is 16 residues. Germline values: CDR1 SGDLS, CDR2 YYNGEE. With 3 bases clipped from V and 9 bases from J, the junction kept 17 bases outside the gene matches. This CDR3 reads CASSAGRGTGNLAQYF. The DNA of the CDR3 is TGTGCCAGCAGCGCCGGGAGGGGGACCGGGAATTTAGCGCAGTACTTC.

The V gene is TRBV6-1, the J gene TRBJ1-2; TRBD1 aligns across 9 bases. This CDR3 has 17 residues. V trimming: 5 bases; J trimming: 0 bases; junction bases outside the gene matches: 10. Germline CDR1 reads MNHNS; CDR2 reads SASEGT. The chain's CDR3 is CASSQGTGLLTNYGYTF. In nucleotides, the CDR3 is TGTGCCAGCAGTCAAGGGACAGGGCTTCTAACTAACTATGGCTACACCTTC.

The chain is built from TRBV29-1 and TRBJ2-2; 7 bases map to TRBD1. The CDR3 length is 15 residues. With V trimmed by 4 bases and J by 4 bases, 9 bases remained unmatched. Looked up from germline, CDR1 is SQVTM and CDR2 is ANQGSEA. The CDR3 here is CSVVDRESSTGELFF. DNA of the CDR3: TGCAGCGTTGTCGACAGGGAGTCGAGCACCGGGGAGCTGTTTTTT.

This sequence joins TRBV7-9 and TRBJ1-2; D unresolved. This CDR3 contains 12 residues. V shed 5 bases and J shed 4 bases, with 8 bases lying between them. Germline V gene sequence: CDR1 SEHNR, CDR2 FQNEAQ (reference sequence). The CDR3 nucleotides are TGTGCCAGCAGCGTCCTCCGCTATGGCTACACCTTC. Translation gives CASSVLRYGYTF.

The chain is built from TRBV30 and TRBJ1-4; D uncertain. CDR3 length: 12 residues. V dropped 5 bases and J dropped 8 bases, with 12 bases sitting between them. Germline V lookup: CDR1 GTSNPN, CDR2 SVGIG (reference sequence). The CDR3 region is CAWGRGSEKLFF. DNA of the CDR3: TGTGCCTGGGGGCGGGGTAGCGAAAAACTGTTTTTT.